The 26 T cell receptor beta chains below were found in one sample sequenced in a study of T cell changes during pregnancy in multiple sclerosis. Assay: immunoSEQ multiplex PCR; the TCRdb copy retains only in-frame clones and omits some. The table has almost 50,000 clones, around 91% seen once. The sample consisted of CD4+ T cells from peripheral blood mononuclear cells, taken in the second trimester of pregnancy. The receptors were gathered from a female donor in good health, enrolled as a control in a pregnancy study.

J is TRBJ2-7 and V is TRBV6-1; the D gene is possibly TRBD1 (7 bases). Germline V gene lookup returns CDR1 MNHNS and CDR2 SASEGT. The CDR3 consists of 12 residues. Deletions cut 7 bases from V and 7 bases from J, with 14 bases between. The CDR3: CASTTTGTEQYF. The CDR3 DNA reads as TGTGCCAGCACAACGACAGGGACTGAGCAGTACTTC.

CDR3 loop: CASSLVFAGEKLFF. The CDR3 nucleotides read TGTGCCAGCAGCTTAGTTTTTGCAGGTGAAAAACTGTTTTTT. The chain employs TRBV7-2 and TRBJ1-4; no clear D gene. Germline CDR1 reads SGHTA; CDR2 reads FQGNSA. The CDR3 is 14 amino acids. With 1 base removed from V and 7 bases from J, the gap between germline ends came to 10 bases.

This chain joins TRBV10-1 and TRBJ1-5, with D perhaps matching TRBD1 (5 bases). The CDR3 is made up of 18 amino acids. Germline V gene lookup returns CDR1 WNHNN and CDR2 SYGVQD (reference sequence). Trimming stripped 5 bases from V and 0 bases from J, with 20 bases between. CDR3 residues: CASSLVRQSYYSNQPQHF. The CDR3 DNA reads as TGCGCCAGCAGTTTGGTCAGACAGAGCTATTATAGCAATCAGCCCCAGCATTTT.

The CDR3 nucleotides read TGTGCCAGCAGCTCCGACCTGAACCAAGCGAGTAATTCACCCCTCCACTTT. Translating it yields CASSSDLNQASNSPLHF. The chain couples TRBV5-4 to TRBJ1-6; D call uncertain. The CDR3 is 17 residues long. Germline V lookup: CDR1 SGHNT, CDR2 YYREEE (reference sequence). V was cut by 3 bases and J by 6 bases, with 19 bases left in between.

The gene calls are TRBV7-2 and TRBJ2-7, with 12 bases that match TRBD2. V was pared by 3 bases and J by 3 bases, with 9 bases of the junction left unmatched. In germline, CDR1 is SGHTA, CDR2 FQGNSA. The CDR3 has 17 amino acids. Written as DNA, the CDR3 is TGTGCCAGCAGCTTTACTAGCGGGGGGACCAAACTCTACGAGCAGTACTTC. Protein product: CASSFTSGGTKLYEQYF.

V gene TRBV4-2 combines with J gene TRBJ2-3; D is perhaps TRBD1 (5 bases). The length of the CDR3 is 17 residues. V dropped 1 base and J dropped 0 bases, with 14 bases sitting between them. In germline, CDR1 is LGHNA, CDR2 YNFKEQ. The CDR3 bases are TGTGCCAGCAGCCAAGTAAGGAGTGGGGCTAGCACAGATACGCAGTATTTT. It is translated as CASSQVRSGASTDTQYF.

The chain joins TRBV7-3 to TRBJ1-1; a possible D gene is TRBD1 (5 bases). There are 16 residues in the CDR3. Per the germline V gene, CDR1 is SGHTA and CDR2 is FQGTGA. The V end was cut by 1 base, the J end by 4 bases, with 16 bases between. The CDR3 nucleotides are TGTGCCAGCAGCTTAAGGAGAATAGGGGAAGCCACTGAAGCTTTCTTT. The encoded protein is CASSLRRIGEATEAFF.

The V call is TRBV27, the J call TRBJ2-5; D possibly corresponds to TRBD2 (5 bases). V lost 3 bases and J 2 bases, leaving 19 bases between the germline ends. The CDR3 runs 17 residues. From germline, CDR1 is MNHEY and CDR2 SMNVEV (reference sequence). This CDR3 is CASSFEARVTGQETQYF. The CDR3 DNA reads TGTGCCAGCAGTTTCGAGGCCCGAGTAACGGGACAAGAGACCCAGTACTTC.

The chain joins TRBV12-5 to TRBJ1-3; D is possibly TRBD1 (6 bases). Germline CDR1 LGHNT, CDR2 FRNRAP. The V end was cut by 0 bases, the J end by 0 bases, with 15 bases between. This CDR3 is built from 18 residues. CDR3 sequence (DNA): TGTGCTAGTGGTTTGGTATTCGGCAGGGGAAACTCTGGAAACACCATATATTTT. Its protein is CASGLVFGRGNSGNTIYF.

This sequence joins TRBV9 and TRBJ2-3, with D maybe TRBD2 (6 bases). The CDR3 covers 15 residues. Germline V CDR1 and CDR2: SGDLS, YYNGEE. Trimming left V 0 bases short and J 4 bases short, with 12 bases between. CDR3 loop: CASSVGAGTSDTQYF. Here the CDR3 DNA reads TGTGCCAGCAGCGTAGGGGCCGGGACTTCAGATACGCAGTATTTT.

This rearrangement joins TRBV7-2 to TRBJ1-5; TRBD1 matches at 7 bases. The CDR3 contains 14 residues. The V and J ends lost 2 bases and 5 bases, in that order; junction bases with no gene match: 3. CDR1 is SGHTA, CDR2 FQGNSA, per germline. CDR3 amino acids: CASSLIQGDQPQHF. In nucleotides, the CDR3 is TGTGCCAGCAGCTTAATCCAGGGGGATCAGCCCCAGCATTTT.

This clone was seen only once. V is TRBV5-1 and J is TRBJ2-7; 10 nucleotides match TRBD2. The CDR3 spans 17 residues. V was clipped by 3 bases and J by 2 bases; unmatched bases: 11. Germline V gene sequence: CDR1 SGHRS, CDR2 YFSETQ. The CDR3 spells CASSSGLTSGAPYEQYF. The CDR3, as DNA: TGCGCCAGCAGCTCGGGACTTACTAGCGGGGCTCCCTACGAGCAGTACTTC.

In DNA, the CDR3 is TGTGCCAGCAGCCTAAGCGGGGACCCCTACGAGCAGTACTTC. This translates into CASSLSGDPYEQYF. The V call is TRBV7-2, the J call TRBJ2-7; 7 bases are a match to TRBD2. Germline V CDR1 and CDR2: SGHTA, FQGNSA. V lost 5 bases, J lost 2 bases, and 6 bases stayed unmatched. The CDR3 length is 14 residues.

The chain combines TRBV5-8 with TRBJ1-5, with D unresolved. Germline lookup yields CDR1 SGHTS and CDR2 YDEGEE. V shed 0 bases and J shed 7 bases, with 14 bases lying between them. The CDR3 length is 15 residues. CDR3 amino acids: CASSLVLSGSQPQHF. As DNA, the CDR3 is TGTGCCAGCAGCTTGGTGCTCTCGGGGTCCCAGCCCCAGCATTTT.

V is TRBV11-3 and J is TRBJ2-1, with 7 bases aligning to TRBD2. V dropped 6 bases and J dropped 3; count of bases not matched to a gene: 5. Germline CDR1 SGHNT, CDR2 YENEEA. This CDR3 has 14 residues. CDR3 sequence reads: CASRASGGYNEQFF. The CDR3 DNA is TGTGCCAGCAGGGCGTCGGGGGGCTACAATGAGCAGTTCTTC.

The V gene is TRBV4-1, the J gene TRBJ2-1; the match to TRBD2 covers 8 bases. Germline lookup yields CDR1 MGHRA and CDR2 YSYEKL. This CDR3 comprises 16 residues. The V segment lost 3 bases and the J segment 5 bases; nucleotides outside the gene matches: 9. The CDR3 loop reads CASSQEAGAIDNEQFF. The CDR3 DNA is TGCGCCAGCAGCCAGGAAGCGGGGGCCATCGACAATGAGCAGTTCTTC.

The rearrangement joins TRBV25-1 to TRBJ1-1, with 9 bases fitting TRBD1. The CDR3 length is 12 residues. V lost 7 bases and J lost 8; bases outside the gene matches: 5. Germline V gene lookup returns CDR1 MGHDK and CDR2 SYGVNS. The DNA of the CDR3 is TGTGCCAGCATGGGACAGGGAGTAGAAGCTTTCTTT. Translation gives CASMGQGVEAFF. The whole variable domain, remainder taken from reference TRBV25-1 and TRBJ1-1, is EADIYQTPRYLVIGTGKKITLECSQTMGHDKMYWYQQDPGMELHLIHYSYGVNSTEKGDLSSESTVSRIRTEHFPLTLESARPSHTSQYLCASMGQGVEAFFGQGTRLTVV.

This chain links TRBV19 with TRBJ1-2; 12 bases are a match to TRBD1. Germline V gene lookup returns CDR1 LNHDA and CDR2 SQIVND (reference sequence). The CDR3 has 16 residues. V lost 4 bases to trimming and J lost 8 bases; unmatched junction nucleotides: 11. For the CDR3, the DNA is TGTGCCAGTAGTAACGTCCCGGGACAGGGGGCACACGGCTACACCTTC. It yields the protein CASSNVPGQGAHGYTF.

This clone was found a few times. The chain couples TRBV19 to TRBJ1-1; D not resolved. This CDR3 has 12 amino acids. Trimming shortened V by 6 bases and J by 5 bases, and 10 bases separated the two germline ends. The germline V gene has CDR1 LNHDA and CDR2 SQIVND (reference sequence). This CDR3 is CASRLAGTEAFF. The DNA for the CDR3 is TGTGCCAGTAGGCTGGCGGGGACTGAAGCTTTCTTT.

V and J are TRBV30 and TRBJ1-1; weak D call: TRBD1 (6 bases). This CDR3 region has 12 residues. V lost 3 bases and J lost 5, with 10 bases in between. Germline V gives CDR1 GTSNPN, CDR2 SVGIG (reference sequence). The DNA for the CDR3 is TGTGCCTGGAGAGGGGGAAGTACTGAAGCTTTCTTT. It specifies CAWRGGSTEAFF.

CDR3: CASSSKTGGIVHGYTF. The CDR3, as DNA: TGTGCCAGCAGCTCAAAGACAGGGGGGATTGTGCATGGCTACACCTTC. The chain employs TRBV7-3 and TRBJ1-2; 9 bases are a match to TRBD1. V lost 4 bases and J lost 6; bases outside the gene matches: 12. This CDR3 contains 16 residues. Germline CDR1 reads SGHTA; CDR2 reads FQGTGA.

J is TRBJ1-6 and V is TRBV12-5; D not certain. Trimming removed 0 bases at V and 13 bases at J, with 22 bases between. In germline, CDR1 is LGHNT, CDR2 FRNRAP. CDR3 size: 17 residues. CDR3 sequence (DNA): TGTGCTAGTGGTTTGGTACTCCCTCCTTTTACCTATTTCCCCCTCCACTTT. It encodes CASGLVLPPFTYFPLHF.

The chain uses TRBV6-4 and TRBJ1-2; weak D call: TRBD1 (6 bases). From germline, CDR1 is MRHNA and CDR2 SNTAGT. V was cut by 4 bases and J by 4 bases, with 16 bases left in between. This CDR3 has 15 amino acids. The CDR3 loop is CASSVSGGLGYGYTF. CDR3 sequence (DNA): TGTGCCAGCAGTGTCTCCGGGGGGCTGGGCTATGGCTACACCTTC.

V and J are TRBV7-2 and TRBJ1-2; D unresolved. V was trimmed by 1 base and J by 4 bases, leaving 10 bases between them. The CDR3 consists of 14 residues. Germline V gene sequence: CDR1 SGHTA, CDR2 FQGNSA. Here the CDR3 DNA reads TGTGCCAGCAGCTTAGATCTGCGAACCTATGGCTACACCTTC. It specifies CASSLDLRTYGYTF.

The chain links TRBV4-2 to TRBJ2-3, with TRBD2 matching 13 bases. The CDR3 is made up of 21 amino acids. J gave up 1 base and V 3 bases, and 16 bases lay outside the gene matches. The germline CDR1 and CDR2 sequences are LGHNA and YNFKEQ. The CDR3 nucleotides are TGTGCCAGCAGCCAGGCCCGGGGACTAGCGGGGTCGTCTCCGGGCACAGATACGCAGTATTTT. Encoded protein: CASSQARGLAGSSPGTDTQYF.

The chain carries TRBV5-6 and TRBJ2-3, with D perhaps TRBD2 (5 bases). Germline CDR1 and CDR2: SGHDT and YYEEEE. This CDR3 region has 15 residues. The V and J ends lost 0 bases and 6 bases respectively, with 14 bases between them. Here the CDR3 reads CASSLGGAISDTQYF. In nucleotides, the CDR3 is TGTGCCAGCAGCTTGGGGGGAGCGATCAGTGATACGCAGTATTTT.